This TCR beta chain came from a study of lymphopenia after photon versus proton radiotherapy. In the case of this clone: No antigen is known for it.

Sequencing used immunoSEQ multiplex PCR; TCRdb keeps in-frame clones, though not all of them. Of fewer than 30,000 clones in the sample, 90% were seen once. General study points: In patients who died, overall survival fell as post-nadir TCR diversity dropped more.

Germline trimming cut 3 bases from V and 7 bases from J; bases unmatched to any gene: 5. Germline CDR1 SGHKS, CDR2 YYEKEE (reference sequence). The CDR3 spans 14 residues. The genes are TRBV5-5 and TRBJ2-2; 8 nucleotides line up with TRBD1. Sequencing was performed on peripheral blood, taken from a patient treated with photon-based radiotherapy. This receptor was taken from a woman aged 45-65 years with cholangiocarcinoma. This CDR3 is CASSSQGEVGELFF. CDR3 nucleotides: TGTGCCAGCAGCTCACAGGGGGAGGTCGGGGAGCTGTTTTTT.